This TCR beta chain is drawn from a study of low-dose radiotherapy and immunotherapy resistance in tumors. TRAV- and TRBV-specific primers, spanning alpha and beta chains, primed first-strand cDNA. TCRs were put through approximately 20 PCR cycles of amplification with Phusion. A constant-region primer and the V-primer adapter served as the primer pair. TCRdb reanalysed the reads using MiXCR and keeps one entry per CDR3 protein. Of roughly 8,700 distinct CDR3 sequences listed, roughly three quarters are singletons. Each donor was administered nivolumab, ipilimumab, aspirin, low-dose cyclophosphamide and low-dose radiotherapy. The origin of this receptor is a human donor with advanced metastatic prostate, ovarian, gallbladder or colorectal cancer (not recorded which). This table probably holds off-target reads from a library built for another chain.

The CDR3 is CASSPGIYEQYF. DNA for the CDR3: TGTGCCAGCAGTCCAGGAATCTACGAGCAGTACTTC. The chain links TRBV6-1 to TRBJ2-7; D remains ambiguous. The CDR3 is made up of 12 amino acids. V lost 5 bases to trimming and J lost 3 bases, with 8 bases between them. The germline CDR1 and CDR2 sequences are MNHNS and SASEGT.